The entry below gives a single T cell receptor beta chain sequence along with its context. Its antigen is still unknown. Among the donors, all were Caucasian adults who lived in Nashville, Tennessee. CD45RA-negative memory and CD45RA+ naive subsets were split from the CD4+ cells. Measured with immunoSEQ multiplex PCR; TCRdb has only the in-frame clones, and not every one. The repertoire includes 2 million to 2.5 million clones, about nine tenths of them detected once, and roughly 0.34% sits in the top ten. The data stem from a study of shared clonotypes between healthy human individuals. Study-level results: Memory subsets had estimated richness that was generally smaller than that of naive subsets. Clonotype sharing across donors was expected to vary with sequencing depth.

V gave up 0 bases and J gave up 6 bases; unmatched junction bases: 6. The CDR3 totals 15 residues. Germline CDR1 GTSNPN, CDR2 SVGIG (reference sequence). The receptor was derived from a man younger than 35 in good health. Some clones in this sample may be carry-over from other donors' samples. The specimen sequenced was naive CD4+ T cells from PBMCs. The subset is: CD45RA+ positively selected. V gene TRBV30 combines with J gene TRBJ2-3, with 10 bases aligning to TRBD2. The CDR3 sequence is CAWSVLAGTWDTQYF. The CDR3 nucleotides read TGTGCCTGGAGTGTACTAGCGGGGACATGGGATACGCAGTATTTT.